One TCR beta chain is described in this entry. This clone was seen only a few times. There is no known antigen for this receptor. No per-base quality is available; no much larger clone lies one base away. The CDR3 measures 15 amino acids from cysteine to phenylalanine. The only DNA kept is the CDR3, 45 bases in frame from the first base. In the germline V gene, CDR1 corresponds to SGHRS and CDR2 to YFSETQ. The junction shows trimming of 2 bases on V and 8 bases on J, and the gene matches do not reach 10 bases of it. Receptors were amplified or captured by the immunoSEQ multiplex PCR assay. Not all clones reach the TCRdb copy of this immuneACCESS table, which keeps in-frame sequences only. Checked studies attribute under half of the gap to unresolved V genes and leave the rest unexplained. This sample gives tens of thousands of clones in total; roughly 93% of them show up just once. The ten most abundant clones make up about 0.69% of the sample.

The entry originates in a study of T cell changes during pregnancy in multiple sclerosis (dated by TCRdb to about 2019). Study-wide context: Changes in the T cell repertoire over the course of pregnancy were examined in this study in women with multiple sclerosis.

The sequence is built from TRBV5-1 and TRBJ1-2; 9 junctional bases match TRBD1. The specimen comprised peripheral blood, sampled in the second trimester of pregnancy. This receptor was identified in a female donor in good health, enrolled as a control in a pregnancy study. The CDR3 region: CASSFGGTGGEGYTF. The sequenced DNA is TGCGCCAGCAGCTTCGGGGGAACAGGGGGCGAGGGCTACACCTTC.